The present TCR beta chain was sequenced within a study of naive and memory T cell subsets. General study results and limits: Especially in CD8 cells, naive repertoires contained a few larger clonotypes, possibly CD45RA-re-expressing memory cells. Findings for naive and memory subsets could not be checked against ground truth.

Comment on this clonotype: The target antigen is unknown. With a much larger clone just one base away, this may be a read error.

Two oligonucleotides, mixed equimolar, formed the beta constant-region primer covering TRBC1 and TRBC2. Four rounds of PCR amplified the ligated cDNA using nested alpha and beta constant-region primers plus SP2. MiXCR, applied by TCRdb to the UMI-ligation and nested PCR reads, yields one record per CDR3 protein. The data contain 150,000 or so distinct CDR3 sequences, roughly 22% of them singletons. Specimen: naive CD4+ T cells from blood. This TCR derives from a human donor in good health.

This chain's CDR3 is CSDRDSVPGETQYF. In DNA, the CDR3 is TGCAGTGATAGGGATTCTGTCCCCGGGGAGACCCAGTACTTC. The V and J genes are TRBV20-1 and TRBJ2-5, with unresolved D. V lost 7 bases and J lost 5, with 20 bases in between. Germline V gene data show CDR1 as DFQATT and CDR2 as SNEGSKA (reference sequence). The CDR3 is made up of 14 amino acids.